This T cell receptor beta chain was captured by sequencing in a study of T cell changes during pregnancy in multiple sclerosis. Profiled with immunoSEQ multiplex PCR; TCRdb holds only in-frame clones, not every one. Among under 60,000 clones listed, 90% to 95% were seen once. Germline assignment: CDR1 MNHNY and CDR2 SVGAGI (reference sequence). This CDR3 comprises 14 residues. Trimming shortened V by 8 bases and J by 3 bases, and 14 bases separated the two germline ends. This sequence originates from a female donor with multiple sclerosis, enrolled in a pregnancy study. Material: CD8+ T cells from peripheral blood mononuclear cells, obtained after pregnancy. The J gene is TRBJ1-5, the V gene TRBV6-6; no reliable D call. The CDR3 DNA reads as TGTGCCAGCCATCCCGGAGACCCCAATCAGCCCCAGCATTTT. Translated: CASHPGDPNQPQHF.